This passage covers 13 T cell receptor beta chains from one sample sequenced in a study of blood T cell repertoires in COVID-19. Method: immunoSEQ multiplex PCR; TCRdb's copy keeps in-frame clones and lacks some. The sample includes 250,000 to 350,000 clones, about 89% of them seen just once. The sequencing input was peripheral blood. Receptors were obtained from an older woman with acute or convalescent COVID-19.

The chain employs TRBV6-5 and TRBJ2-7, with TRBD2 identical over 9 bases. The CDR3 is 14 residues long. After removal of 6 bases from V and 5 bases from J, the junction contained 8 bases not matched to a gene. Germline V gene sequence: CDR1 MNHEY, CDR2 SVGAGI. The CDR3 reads CASSLLAGFNEQYF. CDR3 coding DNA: TGTGCCAGCAGCCTTCTAGCGGGGTTCAACGAGCAGTACTTC.

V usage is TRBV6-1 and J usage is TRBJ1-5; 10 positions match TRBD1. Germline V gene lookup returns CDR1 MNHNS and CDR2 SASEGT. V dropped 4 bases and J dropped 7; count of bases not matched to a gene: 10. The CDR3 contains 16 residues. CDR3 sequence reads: CASSGHTGTGDQPQHF. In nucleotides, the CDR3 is TGTGCCAGCAGTGGGCACACCGGGACAGGGGACCAGCCCCAGCATTTT.

CDR3 nucleotide sequence: TGCGCCAGCAGCTTGGCCGACAGTAACTATGGCTACACCTTC. Encoded protein: CASSLADSNYGYTF. The V gene is TRBV5-1, the J gene TRBJ1-2, with a possible D match to TRBD1 (5 bases). Deletions cut 0 bases from V and 1 base from J, with 7 bases between. Per germline, CDR1 SGHRS and CDR2 YFSETQ. The CDR3 totals 14 residues. The full variable domain, with the rest looked up from reference TRBV5-1 and TRBJ1-2, is KAGVTQTPRYLIKTRGQQVTLSCSPISGHRSVSWYQQTPGQGLQFLFEYFSETQRNKGNFPGRFSGRQFSNSRSEMNVSTLELGDSALYLCASSLADSNYGYTFGSGTRLTVV.

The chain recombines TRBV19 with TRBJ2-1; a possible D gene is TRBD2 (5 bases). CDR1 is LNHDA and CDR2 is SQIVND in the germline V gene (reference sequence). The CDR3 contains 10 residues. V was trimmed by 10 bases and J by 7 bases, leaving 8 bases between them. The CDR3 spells CATRRNEQFF. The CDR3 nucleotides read TGTGCCACCCGGAGGAATGAGCAGTTCTTC.

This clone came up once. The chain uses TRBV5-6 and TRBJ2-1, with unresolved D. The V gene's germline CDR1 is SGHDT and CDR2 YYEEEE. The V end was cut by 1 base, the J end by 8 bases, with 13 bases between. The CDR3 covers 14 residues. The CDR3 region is CASSLILVWYEQFF. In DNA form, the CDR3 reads TGTGCCAGCAGCTTGATTCTAGTTTGGTATGAGCAGTTCTTC.

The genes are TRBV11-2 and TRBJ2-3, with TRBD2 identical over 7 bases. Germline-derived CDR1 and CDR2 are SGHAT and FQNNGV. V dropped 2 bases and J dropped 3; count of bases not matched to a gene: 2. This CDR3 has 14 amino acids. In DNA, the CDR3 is TGTGCCAGCAGCTTACGGGGGGTAACAGATACGCAGTATTTT. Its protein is CASSLRGVTDTQYF.

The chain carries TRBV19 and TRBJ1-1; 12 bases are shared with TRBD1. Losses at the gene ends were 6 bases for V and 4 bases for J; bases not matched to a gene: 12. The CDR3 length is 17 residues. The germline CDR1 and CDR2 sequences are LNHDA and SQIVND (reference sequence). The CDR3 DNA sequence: TGTGCCAGTAGCCTATATGGGACAGGGGGCAAGGGCACTGAAGCTTTCTTT. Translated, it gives CASSLYGTGGKGTEAFF.

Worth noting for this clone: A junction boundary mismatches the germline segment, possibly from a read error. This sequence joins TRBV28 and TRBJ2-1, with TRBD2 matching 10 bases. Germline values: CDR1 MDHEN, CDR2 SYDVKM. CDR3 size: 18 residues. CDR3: CASTLGGSGGNPYNEQFF. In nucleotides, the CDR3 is TGTGCCAGCACTTTAGGGGGTAGCGGGGGGAACCCCTACAATGAGCAGTTCTTC. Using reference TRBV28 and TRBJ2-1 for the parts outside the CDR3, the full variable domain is DVKVTQSSRYLVKRTGEKVFLECVQDMDHENMFWYRQDPGLGLRLIYFSYDVKMKEKGDIPEGYSVSREKKERFSLILESASTNQTSMYLCASTLGGSGGNPYNEQFFGPGTRLTVL.

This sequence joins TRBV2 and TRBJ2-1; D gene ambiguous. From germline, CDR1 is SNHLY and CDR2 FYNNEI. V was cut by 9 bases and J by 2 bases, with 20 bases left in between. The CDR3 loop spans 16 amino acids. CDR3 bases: TGTGCCAGTAATCCAAAAACCCCAGTGGCCTACAATGAGCAGTTCTTC. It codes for CASNPKTPVAYNEQFF. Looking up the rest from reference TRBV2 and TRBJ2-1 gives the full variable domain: EPEVTQTPSHQVTQMGQEVILRCVPISNHLYFYWYRQILGQKVEFLVSFYNNEISEKSEIFDDQFSVERPDGSNFTLKIRSTKLEDSAMYFCASNPKTPVAYNEQFFGPGTRLTVL.

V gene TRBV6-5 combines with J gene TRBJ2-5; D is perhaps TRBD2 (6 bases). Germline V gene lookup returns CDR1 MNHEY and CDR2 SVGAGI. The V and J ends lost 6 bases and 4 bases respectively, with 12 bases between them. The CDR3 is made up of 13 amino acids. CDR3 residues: CASRGMGGETQYF. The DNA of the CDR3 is TGTGCCAGCAGAGGTATGGGGGGAGAGACCCAGTACTTC.

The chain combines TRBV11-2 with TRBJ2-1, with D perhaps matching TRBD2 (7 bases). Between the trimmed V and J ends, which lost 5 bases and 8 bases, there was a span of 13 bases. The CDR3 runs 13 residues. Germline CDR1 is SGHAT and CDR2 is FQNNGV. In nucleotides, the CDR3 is TGTGCCAGCAGCGGCTCGGGGGGCCATGAGCAGTTCTTC. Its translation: CASSGSGGHEQFF.

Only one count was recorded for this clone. CDR3 sequence: CASSVTSGRQNIQYF. The CDR3 nucleotides read TGTGCCAGCAGTGTGACTAGCGGGAGACAGAACATTCAGTACTTC. The chain uses TRBV6-6 and TRBJ2-4, with 12 bases that match TRBD2. Per germline, CDR1 MNHNY and CDR2 SVGAGI (reference sequence). J gave up 7 bases and V 5 bases, and 6 bases lay outside the gene matches. The CDR3 loop spans 15 amino acids.

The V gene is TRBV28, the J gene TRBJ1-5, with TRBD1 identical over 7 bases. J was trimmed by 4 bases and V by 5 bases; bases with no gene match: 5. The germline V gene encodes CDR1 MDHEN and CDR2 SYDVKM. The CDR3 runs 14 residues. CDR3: CASSVGQVNQPQHF. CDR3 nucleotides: TGTGCCAGCAGTGTCGGACAGGTGAATCAGCCCCAGCATTTT. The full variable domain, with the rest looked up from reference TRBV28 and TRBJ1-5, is DVKVTQSSRYLVKRTGEKVFLECVQDMDHENMFWYRQDPGLGLRLIYFSYDVKMKEKGDIPEGYSVSREKKERFSLILESASTNQTSMYLCASSVGQVNQPQHFGDGTRLSIL.